The sequence of this T cell receptor (beta chain) was determined in a study of identifying expanded T cells in peripheral blood. Overall study results and limits: Over two and four weeks, about 17 and 20 clones changed, versus approximately 1.1 between replicates. Clone count variance between approximately two-week samples rose with total template count.

Points on this clone: What it recognizes is unknown.

Assay used: immunoSEQ multiplex PCR; TCRdb lists only in-frame clones, some missing. Of 45,000 to 65,000 clones listed, approximately 82% are singletons. The CDR3 has 16 residues. Germline CDR1 SGHAT, CDR2 FQNNGV. V was clipped by 2 bases and J by 3 bases; unmatched bases: 7. Collection occurred without any documented infections or immune events in donors. The sequencing sample was made of blood. This TCR was sampled from a person aged 18 to 75 in good health. J is TRBJ2-3 and V is TRBV11-2; 8 nucleotides agree with TRBD1. The chain's CDR3 is CASSLQGAWGTDTQYF. In DNA, the CDR3 is TGTGCCAGCAGCTTACAGGGGGCGTGGGGTACAGATACGCAGTATTTT.